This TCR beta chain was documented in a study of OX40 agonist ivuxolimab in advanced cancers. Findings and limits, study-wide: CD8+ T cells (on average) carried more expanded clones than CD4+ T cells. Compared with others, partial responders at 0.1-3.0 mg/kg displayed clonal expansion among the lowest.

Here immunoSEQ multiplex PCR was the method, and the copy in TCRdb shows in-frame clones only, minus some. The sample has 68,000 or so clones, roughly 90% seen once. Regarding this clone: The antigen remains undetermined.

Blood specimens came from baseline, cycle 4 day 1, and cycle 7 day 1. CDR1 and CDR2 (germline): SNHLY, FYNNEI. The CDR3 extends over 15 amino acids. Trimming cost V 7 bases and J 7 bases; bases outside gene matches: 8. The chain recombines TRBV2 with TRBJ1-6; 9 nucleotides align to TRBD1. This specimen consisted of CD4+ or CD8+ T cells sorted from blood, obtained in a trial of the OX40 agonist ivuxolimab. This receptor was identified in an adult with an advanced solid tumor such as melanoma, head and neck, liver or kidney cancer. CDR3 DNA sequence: TGTGCCAGCAAAGACGGGGGGACAGGGAATTCACCCCTCCACTTT. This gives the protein CASKDGGTGNSPLHF.